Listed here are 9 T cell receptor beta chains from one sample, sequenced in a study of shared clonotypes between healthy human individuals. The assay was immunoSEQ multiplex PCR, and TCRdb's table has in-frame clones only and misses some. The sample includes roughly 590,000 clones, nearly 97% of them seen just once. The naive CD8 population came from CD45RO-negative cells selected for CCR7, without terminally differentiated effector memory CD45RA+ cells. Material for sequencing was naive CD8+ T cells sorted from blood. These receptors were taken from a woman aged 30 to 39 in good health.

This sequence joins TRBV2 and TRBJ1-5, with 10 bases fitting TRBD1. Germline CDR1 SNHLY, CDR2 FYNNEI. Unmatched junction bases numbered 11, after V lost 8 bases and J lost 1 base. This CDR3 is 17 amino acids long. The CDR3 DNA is TGTGCCAGCGCAATAACCGGGACAGGGGACAGCAATCAGCCCCAGCATTTT. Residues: CASAITGTGDSNQPQHF.

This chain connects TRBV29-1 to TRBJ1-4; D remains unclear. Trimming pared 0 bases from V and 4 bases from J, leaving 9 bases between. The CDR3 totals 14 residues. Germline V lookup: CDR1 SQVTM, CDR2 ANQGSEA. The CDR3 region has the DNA TGCAGCGTTGAAGATCAGAACTATAATGAAAAACTGTTTTTT. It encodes CSVEDQNYNEKLFF.

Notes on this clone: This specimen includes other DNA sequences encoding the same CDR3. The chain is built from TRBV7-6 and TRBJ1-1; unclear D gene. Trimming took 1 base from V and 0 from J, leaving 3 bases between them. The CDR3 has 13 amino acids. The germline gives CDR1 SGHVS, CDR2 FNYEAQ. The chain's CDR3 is CASSLEMNTEAFF. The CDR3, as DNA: TGTGCCAGCAGCTTAGAGATGAACACTGAAGCTTTCTTT.

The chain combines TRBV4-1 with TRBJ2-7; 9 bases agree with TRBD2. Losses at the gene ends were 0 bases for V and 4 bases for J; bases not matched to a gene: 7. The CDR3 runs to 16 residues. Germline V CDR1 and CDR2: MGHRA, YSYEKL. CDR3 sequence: CASSQEPGLAFYEQYF. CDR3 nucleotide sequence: TGCGCCAGCAGCCAAGAACCGGGACTAGCATTTTACGAGCAGTACTTC.

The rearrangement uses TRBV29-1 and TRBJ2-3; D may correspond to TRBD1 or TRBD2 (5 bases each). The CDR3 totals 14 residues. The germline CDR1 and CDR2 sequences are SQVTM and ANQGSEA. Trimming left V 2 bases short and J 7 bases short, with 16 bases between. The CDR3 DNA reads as TGCAGCGTTGAATACGGGACCCTACGGTATACGCAGTATTTT. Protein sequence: CSVEYGTLRYTQYF.

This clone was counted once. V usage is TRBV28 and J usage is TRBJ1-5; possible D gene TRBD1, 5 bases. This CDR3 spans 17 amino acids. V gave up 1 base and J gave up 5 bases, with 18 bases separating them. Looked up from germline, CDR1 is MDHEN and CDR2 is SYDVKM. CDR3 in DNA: TGTGCCAGCAGTTTATCCCCCATTTCCGTGGGGGATCAGCCCCAGCATTTT. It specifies CASSLSPISVGDQPQHF.

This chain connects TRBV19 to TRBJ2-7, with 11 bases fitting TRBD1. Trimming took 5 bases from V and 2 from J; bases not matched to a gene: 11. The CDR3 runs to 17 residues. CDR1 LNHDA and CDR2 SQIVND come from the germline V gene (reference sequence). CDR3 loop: CASSFTLSGQGAYEQYF. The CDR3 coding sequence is TGTGCCAGTAGTTTCACCCTATCGGGACAGGGGGCCTACGAGCAGTACTTC.

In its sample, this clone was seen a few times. CDR3 region: CASSELPGASSTDTQYF. The DNA for the CDR3 is TGTGCCAGCAGTGAACTGCCGGGAGCGAGTAGCACAGATACGCAGTATTTT. V gene TRBV2 combines with J gene TRBJ2-3, with D tentatively TRBD2 (6 bases). The V end lost 2 bases, the J end lost 0 bases, and 15 bases lay between the germline ends. Germline CDR1 and CDR2: SNHLY and FYNNEI. This CDR3 comprises 17 residues. Supplemented by reference TRBV2 and TRBJ2-3, the full variable domain reads EPEVTQTPSHQVTQMGQEVILRCVPISNHLYFYWYRQILGQKVEFLVSFYNNEISEKSEIFDDQFSVERPDGSNFTLKIRSTKLEDSAMYFCASSELPGASSTDTQYFGPGTRLTVL.

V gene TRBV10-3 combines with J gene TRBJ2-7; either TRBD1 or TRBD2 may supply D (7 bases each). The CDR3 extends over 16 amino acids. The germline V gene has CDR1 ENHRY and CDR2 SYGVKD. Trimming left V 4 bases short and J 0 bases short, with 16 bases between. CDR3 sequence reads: CAISGDYRGSSYEQYF. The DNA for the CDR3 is TGTGCCATCAGTGGGGACTACAGGGGCAGCTCCTACGAGCAGTACTTC.